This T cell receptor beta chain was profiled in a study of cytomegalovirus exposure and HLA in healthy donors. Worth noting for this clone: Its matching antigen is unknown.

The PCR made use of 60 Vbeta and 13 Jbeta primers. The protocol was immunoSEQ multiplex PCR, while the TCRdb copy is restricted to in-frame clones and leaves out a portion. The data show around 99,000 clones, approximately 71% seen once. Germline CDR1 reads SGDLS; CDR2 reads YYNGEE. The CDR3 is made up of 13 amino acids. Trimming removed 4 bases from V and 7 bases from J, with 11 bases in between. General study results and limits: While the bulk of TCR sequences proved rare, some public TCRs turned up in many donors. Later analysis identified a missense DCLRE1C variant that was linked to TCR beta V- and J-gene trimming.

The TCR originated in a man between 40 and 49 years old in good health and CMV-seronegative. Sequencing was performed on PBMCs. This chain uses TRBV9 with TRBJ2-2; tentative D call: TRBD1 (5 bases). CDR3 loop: CASSPGMGGELFF. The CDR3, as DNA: TGTGCCAGCAGCCCAGGGATGGGCGGGGAGCTGTTTTTT. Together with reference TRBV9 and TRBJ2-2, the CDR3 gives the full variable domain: DSGVTQTPKHLITATGQRVTLRCSPRSGDLSVYWYQQSLDQGLQFLIQYYNGEERAKGNILERFSAQQFPDLHSELNLSSLELGDSALYFCASSPGMGGELFFGEGSRLTVL.